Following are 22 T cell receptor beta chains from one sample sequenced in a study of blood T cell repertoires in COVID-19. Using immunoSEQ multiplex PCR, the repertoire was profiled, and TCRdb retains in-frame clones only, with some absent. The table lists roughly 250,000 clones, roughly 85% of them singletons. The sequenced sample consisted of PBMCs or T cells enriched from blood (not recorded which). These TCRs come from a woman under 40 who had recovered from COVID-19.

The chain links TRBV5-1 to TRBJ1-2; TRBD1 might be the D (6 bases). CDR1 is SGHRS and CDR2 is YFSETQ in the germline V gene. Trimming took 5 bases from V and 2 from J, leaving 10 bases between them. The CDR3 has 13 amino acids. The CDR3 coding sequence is TGCGCCAGCAGGACAGGACAGAACTATGGCTACACCTTC. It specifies CASRTGQNYGYTF.

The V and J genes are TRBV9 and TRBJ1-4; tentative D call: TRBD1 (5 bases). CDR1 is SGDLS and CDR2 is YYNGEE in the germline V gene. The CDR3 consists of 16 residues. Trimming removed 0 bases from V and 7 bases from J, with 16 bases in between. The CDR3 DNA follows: TGTGCCAGCAGCGTAGCGGAGGGAGGGGTGAGTGAAAAACTGTTTTTT. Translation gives CASSVAEGGVSEKLFF.

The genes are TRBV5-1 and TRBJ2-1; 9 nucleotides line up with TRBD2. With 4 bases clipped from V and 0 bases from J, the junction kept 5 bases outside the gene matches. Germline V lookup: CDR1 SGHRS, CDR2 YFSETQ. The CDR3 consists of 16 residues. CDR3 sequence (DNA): TGCGCCAGCAGCAGCGTTAGCGGGAGCTCCTACAATGAGCAGTTCTTC. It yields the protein CASSSVSGSSYNEQFF.

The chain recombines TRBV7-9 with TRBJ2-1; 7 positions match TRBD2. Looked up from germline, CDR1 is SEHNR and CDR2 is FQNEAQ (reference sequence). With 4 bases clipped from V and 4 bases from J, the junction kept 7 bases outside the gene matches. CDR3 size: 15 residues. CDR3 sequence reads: CASSSRLALYNEQFF. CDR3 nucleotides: TGTGCCAGCAGCTCCAGACTAGCATTATACAATGAGCAGTTCTTC.

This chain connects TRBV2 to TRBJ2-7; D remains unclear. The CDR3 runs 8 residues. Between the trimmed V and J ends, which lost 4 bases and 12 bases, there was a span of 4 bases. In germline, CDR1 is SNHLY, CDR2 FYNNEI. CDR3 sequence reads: CASSAMYF. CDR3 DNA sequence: TGTGCCAGCAGTGCTATGTACTTC.

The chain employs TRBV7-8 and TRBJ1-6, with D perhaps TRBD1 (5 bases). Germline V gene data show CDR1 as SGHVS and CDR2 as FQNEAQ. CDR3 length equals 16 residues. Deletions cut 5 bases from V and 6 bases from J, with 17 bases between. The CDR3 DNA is TGTGCCAGCAGCCTACTTTCTGGGGCTAGTAATTCACCCCTCCACTTT. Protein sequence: CASSLLSGASNSPLHF.

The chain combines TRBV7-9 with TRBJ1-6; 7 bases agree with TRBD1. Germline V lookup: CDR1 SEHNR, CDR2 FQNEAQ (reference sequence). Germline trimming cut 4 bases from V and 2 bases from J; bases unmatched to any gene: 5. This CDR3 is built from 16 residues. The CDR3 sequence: CASSSQGSTYNSPLHF. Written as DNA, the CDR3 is TGTGCCAGCAGCTCACAGGGGAGCACCTATAATTCACCCCTCCACTTT.

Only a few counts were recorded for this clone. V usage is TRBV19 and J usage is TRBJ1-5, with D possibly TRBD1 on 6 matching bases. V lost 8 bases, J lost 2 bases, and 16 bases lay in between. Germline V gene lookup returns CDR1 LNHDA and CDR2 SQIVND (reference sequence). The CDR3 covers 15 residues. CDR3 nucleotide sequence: TGTGCCAGTGAGAGGGCCAGGGGTGGCAATCAGCCCCAGCATTTT. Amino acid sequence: CASERARGGNQPQHF.

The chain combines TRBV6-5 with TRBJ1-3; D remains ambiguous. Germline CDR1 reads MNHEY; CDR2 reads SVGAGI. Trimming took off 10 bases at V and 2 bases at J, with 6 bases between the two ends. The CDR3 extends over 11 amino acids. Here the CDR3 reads CAIYTGNTIYF. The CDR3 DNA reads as TGTGCCATTTACACTGGAAACACCATATATTTT.

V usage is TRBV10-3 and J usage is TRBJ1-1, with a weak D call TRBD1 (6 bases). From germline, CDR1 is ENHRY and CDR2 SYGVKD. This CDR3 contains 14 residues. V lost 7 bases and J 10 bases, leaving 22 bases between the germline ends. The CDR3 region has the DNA TGTGCCATCAAAGAGCGGTCGACAGGACTGCTAGCTTTCTTT. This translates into CAIKERSTGLLAFF.

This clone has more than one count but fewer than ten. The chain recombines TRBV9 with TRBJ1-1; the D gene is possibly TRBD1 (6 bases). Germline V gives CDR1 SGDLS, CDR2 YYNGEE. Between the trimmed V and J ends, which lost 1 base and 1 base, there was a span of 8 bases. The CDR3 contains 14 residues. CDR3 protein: CASSVIQGNTEAFF. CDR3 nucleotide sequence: TGTGCCAGCAGCGTAATACAGGGGAACACTGAAGCTTTCTTT.

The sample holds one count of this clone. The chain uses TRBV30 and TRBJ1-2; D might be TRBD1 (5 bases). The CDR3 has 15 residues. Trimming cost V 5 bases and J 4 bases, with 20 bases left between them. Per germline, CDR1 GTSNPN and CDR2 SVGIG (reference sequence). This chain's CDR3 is CAWFDQRGGFYGYTF. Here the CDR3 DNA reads TGTGCCTGGTTTGATCAGCGGGGGGGGTTCTATGGCTACACCTTC.

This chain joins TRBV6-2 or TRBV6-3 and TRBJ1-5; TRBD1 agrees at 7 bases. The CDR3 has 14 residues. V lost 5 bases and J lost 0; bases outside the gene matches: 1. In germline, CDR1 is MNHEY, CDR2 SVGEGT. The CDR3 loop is CASSQGVSNQPQHF. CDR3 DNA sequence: TGTGCCAGCAGTCAGGGGGTTAGCAATCAGCCCCAGCATTTT.

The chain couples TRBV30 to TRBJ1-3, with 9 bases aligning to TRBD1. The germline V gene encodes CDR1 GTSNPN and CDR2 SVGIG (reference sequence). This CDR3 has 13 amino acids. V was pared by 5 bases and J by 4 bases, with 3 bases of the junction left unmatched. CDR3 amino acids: CAWGQGNGNTIYF. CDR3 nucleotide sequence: TGTGCCTGGGGACAGGGGAACGGAAACACCATATATTTT.

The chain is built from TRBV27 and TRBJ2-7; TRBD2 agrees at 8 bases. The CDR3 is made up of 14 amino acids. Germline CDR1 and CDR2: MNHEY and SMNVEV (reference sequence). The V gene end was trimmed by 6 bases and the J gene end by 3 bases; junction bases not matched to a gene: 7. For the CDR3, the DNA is TGTGCCAGCAGAAAAAGCGGGAGTAACTACGAGCAGTACTTC. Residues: CASRKSGSNYEQYF.

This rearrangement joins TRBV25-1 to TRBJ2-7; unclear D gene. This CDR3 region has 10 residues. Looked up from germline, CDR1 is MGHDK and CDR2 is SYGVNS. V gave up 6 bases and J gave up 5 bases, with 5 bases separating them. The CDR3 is CASRAHEQYF. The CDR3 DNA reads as TGTGCCAGCAGAGCCCACGAGCAGTACTTC.

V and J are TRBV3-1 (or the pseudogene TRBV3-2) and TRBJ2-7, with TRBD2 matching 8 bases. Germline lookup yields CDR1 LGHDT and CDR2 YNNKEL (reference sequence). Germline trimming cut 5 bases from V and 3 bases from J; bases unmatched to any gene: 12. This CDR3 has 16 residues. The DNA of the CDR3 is TGTGCCAGCAGCGCCCGGGGGGGCCCCAACCACTACGAGCAGTACTTC. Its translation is CASSARGGPNHYEQYF.

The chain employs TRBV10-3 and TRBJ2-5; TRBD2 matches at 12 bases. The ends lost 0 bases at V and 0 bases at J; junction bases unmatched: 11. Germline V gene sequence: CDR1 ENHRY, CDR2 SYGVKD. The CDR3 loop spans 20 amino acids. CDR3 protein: CAISESPGLAGPFDQETQYF. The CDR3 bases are TGTGCCATCAGTGAGTCCCCAGGACTAGCGGGACCATTCGACCAAGAGACCCAGTACTTC.

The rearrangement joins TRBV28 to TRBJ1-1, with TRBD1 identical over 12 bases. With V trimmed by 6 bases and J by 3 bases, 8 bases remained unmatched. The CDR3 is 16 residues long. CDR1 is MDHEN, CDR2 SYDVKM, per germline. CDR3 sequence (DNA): TGTGCCAGCAGGATAGGGACAGGGGGCCGATACACTGAAGCTTTCTTT. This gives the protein CASRIGTGGRYTEAFF.

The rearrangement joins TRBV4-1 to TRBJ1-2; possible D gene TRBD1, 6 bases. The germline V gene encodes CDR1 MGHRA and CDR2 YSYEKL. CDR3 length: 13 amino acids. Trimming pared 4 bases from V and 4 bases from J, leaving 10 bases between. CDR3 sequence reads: CASSLTDSYGYTF. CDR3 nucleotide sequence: TGCGCCAGCAGCCTGACGGACAGCTATGGCTACACCTTC.

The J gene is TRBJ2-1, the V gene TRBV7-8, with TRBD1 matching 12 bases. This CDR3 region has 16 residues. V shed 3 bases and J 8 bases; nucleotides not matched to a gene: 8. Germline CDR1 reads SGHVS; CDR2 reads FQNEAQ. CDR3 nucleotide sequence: TGTGCCAGCAGCTTGGGACAGGGGGCTTATTTAGATGAGCAGTTCTTC. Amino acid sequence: CASSLGQGAYLDEQFF.

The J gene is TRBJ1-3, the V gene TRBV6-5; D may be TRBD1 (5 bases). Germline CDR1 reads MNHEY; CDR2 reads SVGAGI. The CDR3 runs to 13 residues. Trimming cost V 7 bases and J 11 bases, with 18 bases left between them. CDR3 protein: CASIMTAKGPIYF. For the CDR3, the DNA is TGTGCCAGCATAATGACAGCCAAAGGGCCCATATATTTT.